This T cell receptor (beta chain) was captured by sequencing in a study of T cells in Graves' hyperthyroidism and ophthalmopathy. Study findings and constraints: Expanded thyroid clonotypes (above 0.001) were mostly also found in blood.

This clonotype was seen repeatedly, ten times or more. Its antigen is unknown. The study excluded patients with uncontrolled infection, other autoimmune disease, pregnancy or lactation. It was RNA transcripts that yielded the amplified TCR beta CDR3 regions. Carried out on the TCR CDR3, a first-round RT-PCR used the HTBI primer set. Each CDR3 protein is one row after TCRdb ran MiXCR on the multiplex PCR reads. Altogether 45,000 to 60,000 distinct CDR3 sequences are present, less than 50% being singletons, with the ten largest covering around an eighth. This CDR3 region has 16 residues. J gave up 0 bases and V 5 bases, and 7 bases lay outside the gene matches. Per the germline V gene, CDR1 is LNHDA and CDR2 is SQIVND (reference sequence).

The chain combines TRBV19 with TRBJ1-3, with 7 nucleotides matching TRBD1. The sample taken for sequencing was blood. This TCR was sampled from a woman younger than 45 with Graves' ophthalmopathy. The CDR3, as DNA: TGTGCCAGTAGTTTCAGGGGGAACTTCTCTGGAAACACCATATATTTT. Protein product: CASSFRGNFSGNTIYF.